This TCR beta chain was identified in a study of T-cell reconstitution after alpha-beta-depleted transplantation in children. This clonotype was detected many times. Its matching antigen is unknown. After removal of 0 bases from V and 0 bases from J, the junction contained 0 bases not matched to a gene. The CDR3 sequence is 16 residues long. Germline CDR1 is MRHNA and CDR2 is SNTAGT. A TCRbeta library incorporating unique molecular identifiers was prepared. TCRdb recomputed calls from the PCR reads with MiXCR, one row per CDR3 protein. The sample includes some 300,000 distinct CDR3 sequences, around 7.1% seen only once; the top ten take around 9.8%. Study-level results: Where some patients showed high TCRbeta diversity at day 60, it came from recipient T cells and thymic progenitors that had survived. By about two months after transplant, alpha-beta T cells reportedly arose from several hundred graft clones that had expanded. At the one-year point after transplant, T-cell counts and TCRbeta diversity were found to come mostly from T cells that had been newly produced.

The sequence was collected from a female patient aged 2 to 10 who had a stem cell transplant for Fanconi anemia, so the T cells may come from the graft donor. Sequences were derived from peripheral blood, sampled 360 days after TCRalphabeta/CD19-depleted stem cell transplant. The J gene is TRBJ2-3, the V gene TRBV6-4; 10 bases align to TRBD2. DNA for the CDR3: TGTGCCAGCAGTGACTCTAGCGGGGGGAGCACAGATACGCAGTATTTT. Its translation is CASSDSSGGSTDTQYF.